This T cell receptor (beta chain) was recorded in a study of blood T cell repertoires in COVID-19. In the source study's methods: Amplified reference gene primers provided the basis for estimating nucleated cell counts. This table comes from immunoSEQ multiplex PCR, and its TCRdb copy is limited to in-frame clones, with some not included. V and J calls and clone size are given by that table; D and trimming were obtained from the DNA. The sample consists of over 200,000 clones, 65% to 90% of them appearing once. Adults between roughly 18 and 89 years of age took part from 20 to 25 US areas. The germline gives CDR1 WNHNN, CDR2 SYGVQD (reference sequence). Unmatched junction bases numbered 16, after V lost 6 bases and J lost 3 bases. The CDR3 has 18 amino acids.

The chain has TRBV10-1 and TRBJ2-1, with TRBD2 matching over 8 bases. Source material: PBMCs or T cells enriched from blood (not recorded which). This TCR was recovered from a man aged 18 to 29 who had recovered from COVID-19. This CDR3 reads CASSGGSVAGLFYNEQFF. The CDR3 DNA follows: TGCGCCAGCAGCGGTGGTTCCGTAGCGGGGTTGTTCTACAATGAGCAGTTCTTC.